The 13 T cell receptor beta chains below come from one sample, sequenced in a study of cytomegalovirus exposure and HLA in healthy donors. It was with 60 Vbeta and 13 Jbeta primers that the PCR ran. TCRdb keeps only in-frame clones here, not all; method: immunoSEQ multiplex PCR. The sample carries approximately 100,000 clones, 75% to 85% recorded once. The material sequenced was PBMCs. All receptors derive from a female donor in good health and CMV-seropositive.

The CDR3 reads CASSVTRTGSDGYTF. Written as DNA, the CDR3 is TGTGCCAGCAGTGTGACCCGGACAGGGAGCGATGGCTACACCTTC. The J gene is TRBJ1-2, the V gene TRBV6-1, with 8 bases aligning to TRBD1. V was clipped by 4 bases and J by 6 bases; unmatched bases: 10. This CDR3 spans 15 amino acids. Germline V gene lookup returns CDR1 MNHNS and CDR2 SASEGT.

This clone appeared a few times. The V gene is TRBV27, the J gene TRBJ2-1; 9 positions match TRBD2. V was pared by 2 bases and J by 7 bases, with 6 bases of the junction left unmatched. The CDR3 length is 15 residues. Germline lookup yields CDR1 MNHEY and CDR2 SMNVEV (reference sequence). This CDR3 reads CASSLILAGINEQFF. Written as DNA, the CDR3 is TGTGCCAGCAGTTTAATCCTAGCGGGAATTAATGAGCAGTTCTTC.

The chain is built from TRBV2 and TRBJ2-3, with TRBD2 matching over 7 bases. CDR1 and CDR2 from the germline V gene are SNHLY and FYNNEI. There are 16 residues in the CDR3. V trimming: 8 bases; J trimming: 0 bases; junction bases outside the gene matches: 11. CDR3 in amino acids: CASGATLAKSTDTQYF. The CDR3 coding sequence is TGTGCCAGCGGCGCTACACTAGCGAAGAGCACAGATACGCAGTATTTT.

The V call is TRBV5-4, the J call TRBJ2-2; 8 bases match TRBD1. Germline trimming cut 0 bases from V and 4 bases from J; bases unmatched to any gene: 8. Germline assignment: CDR1 SGHNT and CDR2 YYREEE (reference sequence). The CDR3 totals 17 residues. CDR3 bases: TGTGCCAGCAGCTTGGCCGGGGCAGGGGGCCTCACCGGGGAGCTGTTTTTT. Protein sequence: CASSLAGAGGLTGELFF.

Here the CDR3 DNA reads TGTGCCAGCAGTTATAGAGGCAGACGGAACACTGAAGCTTTCTTT. As protein: CASSYRGRRNTEAFF. The chain combines TRBV6-6 with TRBJ1-1, with no clear D. Per germline, CDR1 MNHNY and CDR2 SVGAGI (reference sequence). The length of the CDR3 is 15 residues. The V and J ends lost 3 bases and 1 base respectively, with 12 bases between them.

The chain uses TRBV30 and TRBJ2-5; weak D call: TRBD1 (6 bases). The germline V and J ends were trimmed by 3 bases and 0 bases, with 11 bases remaining between them. From germline, CDR1 is GTSNPN and CDR2 SVGIG (reference sequence). The CDR3 length is 14 residues. CDR3 nucleotide sequence: TGTGCCTGGAGCGATGGACAGTACCAAGAGACCCAGTACTTC. Its protein product is CAWSDGQYQETQYF.

V usage is TRBV7-8 and J usage is TRBJ2-7; the match to TRBD1 covers 10 bases. Germline V lookup: CDR1 SGHVS, CDR2 FQNEAQ. The CDR3 covers 14 residues. The J segment lost 0 bases and the V segment lost 8 bases, leaving 4 bases of the junction unmatched. CDR3 coding DNA: TGTGCCAGCGGAAGGACAGGGGGCTCCTACGAGCAGTACTTC. Protein sequence: CASGRTGGSYEQYF.

This chain links TRBV5-1 with TRBJ2-2, with 10 bases identical to TRBD2. The CDR3 spans 17 residues. V was pared by 3 bases and J by 2 bases, with 7 bases of the junction left unmatched. CDR1 and CDR2 from the germline V gene are SGHRS and YFSETQ. Written as DNA, the CDR3 is TGCGCCAGCAGCTCCTACGGACTAGCGGTAAACACCGGGGAGCTGTTTTTT. This gives the protein CASSSYGLAVNTGELFF.

Worth noting for this clone: The junction does not match germline at one end; this may be a read error. The V and J genes are TRBV7-2 and TRBJ2-6; the D gene is possibly TRBD1 (5 bases). This CDR3 is built from 15 residues. Per the germline V gene, CDR1 is SGHTA and CDR2 is FQGNSA. The CDR3 region has the DNA TGTGCCAGCAGCTTAGGTGTTTCTGGGGCCAACGGCCTGACTTTC. This sequence encodes CASSLGVSGANGLTF.

The chain employs TRBV5-1 and TRBJ1-2, with 8 bases matching TRBD1. Germline CDR1 reads SGHRS; CDR2 reads YFSETQ. V lost 4 bases, J lost 8 bases, and 4 bases stayed unmatched. The CDR3 is made up of 12 amino acids. The CDR3 DNA follows: TGCGCCAGCAGCGAGGACAGGGCAGGCTACACCTTC. Its protein product is CASSEDRAGYTF.

The chain is built from TRBV18 and TRBJ2-7, with D maybe TRBD1 (6 bases). The CDR3 length is 16 residues. Germline CDR1 and CDR2: KGHSH and LQKENI. V lost 0 bases and J 4 bases, leaving 16 bases between the germline ends. This CDR3 is CASSPPPPGAPYEQYF. The CDR3 DNA follows: TGTGCCAGCTCACCACCTCCCCCAGGGGCGCCGTACGAGCAGTACTTC.

The chain combines TRBV23-1 with TRBJ2-5, with a weak D call TRBD2 (6 bases). TRBV23-1 is identified as an open reading frame with a role that is uncertain. Trimming took 8 bases from V and 2 from J, leaving 15 bases between them. This CDR3 is built from 14 residues. The CDR3 DNA sequence: TGCGCCAGCCTTCGGCGGGAATTACAAGAGACCCAGTACTTC. Protein sequence: CASLRRELQETQYF.

The V gene is TRBV7-9, the J gene TRBJ1-1, with TRBD1 identical over 9 bases. V shed 7 bases, J shed 3 bases, and the junction held 12 bases outside the gene matches. Germline loops: CDR1 SEHNR, CDR2 FQNEAQ (reference sequence). The CDR3 consists of 16 residues. In nucleotides, the CDR3 is TGTGCCAGCAACCAGGGACAGGGTAATGGTTACACTGAAGCTTTCTTT. Translation: CASNQGQGNGYTEAFF.